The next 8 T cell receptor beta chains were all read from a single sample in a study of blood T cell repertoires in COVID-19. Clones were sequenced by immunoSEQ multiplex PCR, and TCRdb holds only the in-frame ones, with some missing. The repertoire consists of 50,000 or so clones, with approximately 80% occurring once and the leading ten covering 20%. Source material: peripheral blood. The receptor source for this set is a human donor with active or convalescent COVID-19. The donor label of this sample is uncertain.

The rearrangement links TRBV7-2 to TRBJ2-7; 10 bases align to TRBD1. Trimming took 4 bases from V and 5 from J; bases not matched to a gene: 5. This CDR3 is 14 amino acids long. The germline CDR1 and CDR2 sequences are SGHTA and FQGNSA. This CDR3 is CASSSGTGVHEQYF. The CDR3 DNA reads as TGTGCCAGCAGCTCCGGGACAGGGGTCCACGAGCAGTACTTC.

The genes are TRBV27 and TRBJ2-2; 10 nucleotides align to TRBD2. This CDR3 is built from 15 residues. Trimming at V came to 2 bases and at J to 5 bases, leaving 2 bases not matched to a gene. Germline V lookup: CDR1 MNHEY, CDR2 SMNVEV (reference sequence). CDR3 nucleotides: TGTGCCAGCAGTTTACCAGCGGGAGGGACCGGGGAGCTGTTTTTT. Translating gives CASSLPAGGTGELFF.

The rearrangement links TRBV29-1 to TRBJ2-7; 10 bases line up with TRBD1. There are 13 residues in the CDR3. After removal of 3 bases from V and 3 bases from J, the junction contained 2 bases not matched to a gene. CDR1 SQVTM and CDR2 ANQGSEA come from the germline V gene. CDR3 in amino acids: CSVEGQGLYEQYF. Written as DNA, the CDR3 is TGCAGCGTTGAGGGACAGGGGCTCTACGAGCAGTACTTC.

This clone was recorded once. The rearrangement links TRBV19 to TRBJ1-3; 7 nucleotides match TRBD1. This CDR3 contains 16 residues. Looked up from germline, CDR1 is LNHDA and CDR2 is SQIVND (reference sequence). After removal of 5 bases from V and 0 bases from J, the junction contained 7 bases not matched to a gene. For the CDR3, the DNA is TGTGCCAGTAGTGGGGACAGACTGATCTCTGGAAACACCATATATTTT. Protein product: CASSGDRLISGNTIYF.

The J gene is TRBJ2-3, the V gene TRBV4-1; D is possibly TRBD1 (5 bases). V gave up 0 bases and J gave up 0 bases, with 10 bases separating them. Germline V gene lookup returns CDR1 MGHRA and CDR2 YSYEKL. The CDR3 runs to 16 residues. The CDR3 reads CASSQDGARSTDTQYF. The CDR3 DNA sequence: TGCGCCAGCAGCCAAGATGGGGCGCGGAGCACAGATACGCAGTATTTT.

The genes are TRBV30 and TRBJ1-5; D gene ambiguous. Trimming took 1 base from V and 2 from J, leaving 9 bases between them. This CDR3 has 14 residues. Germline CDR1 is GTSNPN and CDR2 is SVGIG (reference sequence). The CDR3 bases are TGTGCCTGGAGTGGGGTGGGCGGCAATCAGCCCCAGCATTTT. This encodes CAWSGVGGNQPQHF.

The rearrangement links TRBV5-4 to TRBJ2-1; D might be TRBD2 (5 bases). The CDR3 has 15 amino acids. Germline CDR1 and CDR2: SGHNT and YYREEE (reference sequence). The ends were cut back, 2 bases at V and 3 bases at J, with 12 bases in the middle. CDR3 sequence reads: CASSFEGVVYNEQFF. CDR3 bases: TGTGCCAGCAGCTTTGAGGGAGTTGTCTACAATGAGCAGTTCTTC.

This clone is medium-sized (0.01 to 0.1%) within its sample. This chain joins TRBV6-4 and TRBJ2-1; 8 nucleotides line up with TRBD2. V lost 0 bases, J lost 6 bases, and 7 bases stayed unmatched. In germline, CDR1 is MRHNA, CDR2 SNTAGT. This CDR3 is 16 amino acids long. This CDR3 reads CASSDSFTGGGNEQFF. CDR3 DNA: TGTGCCAGCAGTGACTCGTTTACGGGAGGGGGCAATGAGCAGTTCTTC.